This TCR beta chain was profiled in a study of monozygotic twins with inflammatory bowel disease. Overall study results and limits: Healthy co-twins, by inverse Simpson, had higher TCRbeta diversity than their siblings with IBD. Patients got different immunosuppressive treatments, which may have made their repertoires more variable. Twins with IBD had fewer clonotypes in common with others than healthy twins, particularly during disease activity.

The germline V gene encodes CDR1 SGHRS and CDR2 YFSETQ. The CDR3 has 20 amino acids. With respect to this clonotype: What it binds is not known.

Reprocessing the 5' RACE reads, TCRdb reports a single entry for every CDR3 protein and omits DNA. The repertoire table contains fewer than 550,000 distinct CDR3 sequences. The sample taken for sequencing was blood. The source of this sequence is a human donor with ulcerative colitis or Crohn's disease, or a healthy co-twin of an affected twin (not recorded which). The V call is TRBV5-1, the J call TRBJ2-2; TCRdb's D call, TRBD1, is unchecked because there is no DNA. The CDR3 region is CASTQIRPGTGNGNTGELFF.